This TCR beta chain is from a study of regulatory T cells in long-lasting Graves disease. Study outcomes and limitations: The analysis examined peripheral blood only and excluded thyroid tissue.

In this sample, this clonotype turned up many times. Antigen unknown. HTBI primers from iRepertoire and Arm-PCR of CDR3 regions yielded the TCR beta libraries. TCRdb re-derived calls from the multiplex PCR reads in MiXCR, one entry per CDR3 protein. Of around 450,000 distinct CDR3 sequences listed, roughly 21% are singletons. Time point reported: persistent/refractory GD, antithyroid drugs over 5 years with positive TRAb. Generation of the TCR library employed RNA extracted from PBMCs. The starting material was peripheral blood mononuclear cells (PBMCs), obtained when the disease was refractory, from a patient treated with antithyroid drugs. This receptor was identified in a female donor with Graves disease.

This chain's CDR3 is CASSALWGANQPQHF. CDR3 bases: TGTGCCAGCAGTGCTTTGTGGGGGGCCAATCAGCCCCAGCATTTT. The chain joins TRBV6-1 to TRBJ1-5, with TRBD1 as a possible D gene (6 bases). The V gene lost 4 bases and the J gene lost 3 bases, with 13 bases spanning the gap. This CDR3 has 15 residues. Germline V gene data show CDR1 as MNHNS and CDR2 as SASEGT.